A selection of T cell receptor beta chains follows, all from one sample in a study of human thymus T cells. Only in-frame clones appear in the TCRdb table, and some are missing; sequencing was by immunoSEQ multiplex PCR. The sample records over 35,000 clones, 94% being singletons. The sequencing input was blood. These receptors were obtained from a boy under three years old with a congenital heart defect but otherwise immunologically healthy. CDR3s include the opening cysteine and the closing phenylalanine or tryptophan.

>TRBV11-3
CASSLVDTYNEQFF
>TRBV6-5
CASSYSMLAAYNEQFF
>TRBV5-1
CASSLVPRGTGFYEQYF
>TRBV5-1
CASSLGTINTGELFF
>TRBV7-8
CASSRGTGNYGYTF
>TRBV30
CAWSVPAGNYGYTF
>TRBV28
CASRILLGAGYNEQFF
>TRBV5-1
CASSAGQSSGNTIYF
>TRBV19
CASSSQGHEQFF
>TRBV7-2
CASSLNRAGELFF
>TRBV5-5
CASSLDGSFNSPLHF
>TRBV6-5
CASFGGAWEQFF
>TRBV4-3
CASSQAGYTEAFF
>TRBV2
CASSRLAGGDTGELFF
>TRBV5-6
CASSSFMTERPSTDTQYF
>TRBV7-2
CASSSRTANTEAFF
>TRBV6-5
CASSSNQYYGYTF
>TRBV7-2
CASSSRSTGELFF
>TRBV10-3
CAISDRGRGNEQFF
>TRBV4-3
CASSQGTTANYGYTF
>TRBV4-1
CASSQLAVLSDNQPQHF
>TRBV7-2
CASSFGMGEAFF
>TRBV5-4
CASSPGTGSYNEQFF
>TRBV19
CASRTSGGAYEQYF
>TRBV7-2
CASSLARADGYTF
>TRBV5-1
CASSLRGYSNQPQHF
>TRBV5-1
CASSLGLADTGELFF
>TRBV7-2
CASSLDGDRGFYEQYF
>TRBV5-6
CASSLRGANYGYTF
>TRBV7-2
CASSRRRGTGGYNEQFF
>TRBV28
CASSLSRQPQHF